This T cell receptor beta chain was recovered during a study of blood T cell repertoires in COVID-19. Profiling relied on immunoSEQ multiplex PCR, and the TCRdb table lists in-frame clones only, not all of them. The sample includes a few hundred thousand clones, 80% to 90% of them seen just once. J gave up 2 bases and V 3 bases, and 8 bases lay outside the gene matches. CDR1 is SGDLS, CDR2 YYNGEE, per germline. There are 17 residues in the CDR3. This TCR was recovered from a woman aged 35 to 49 who had been exposed to COVID-19. The chain couples TRBV9 to TRBJ2-6; 7 bases line up with TRBD1. The sample taken for sequencing was PBMCs or T cells enriched from blood (not recorded which). The CDR3 nucleotides are TGTGCCAGCAGCGCGACAGGGTCTGAGACTGGGGCCAACGTCCTGACTTTC. Protein sequence: CASSATGSETGANVLTF.